This T cell receptor (beta chain) was captured by sequencing in a study of blood T cell repertoires in COVID-19 (TCRdb year 2020). Turning to the overall study: Samples from collaborators originated in the United States, Italy and Spain and spanned both the acute and convalescent phases of COVID-19. The prospective study material was composed of cDNA or gDNA derived from T cells, B-cell-depleted T cells, or PBMCs. Sample metadata almost always included a de-identified subject ID, COVID-19 status, age in years and sex. The repertoires were released in a freely available public database intended as a resource for research on the immune response to SARS-CoV-2. Where available, HLA class I and class II types were obtained from metadata supplied by the sample provider rather than from assay-based typing. The samples were drawn from the first 160 participants of the ongoing ImmuneRACE study and from 950 to 1,500 subjects provided by 6 global collaborators. The dataset comprised deeply sampled blood TCRbeta repertoires from subjects exposed to, actively infected with, or recovered from COVID-19. Overall results and qualifications from the work: The quantity of clinical and demographic metadata differed by source and by participant and was supplied without curation.

Concerning this clone itself: Its antigen is still unknown. The input lacks base qualities; no much larger clone sits a single base away.

CDR3 length: 13 amino acids, cysteine to phenylalanine. Only CDR3 DNA remains: 39 bases, in frame from the first base. V is trimmed back by 9 bases and J by 3 bases, and the junction contains 2 bases that no gene match accounts for. CDR1 SGHNT and CDR2 YYREEE were looked up in the germline V gene (reference sequence). Another Seattle source contributed samples from volunteer blood donors who had recovered from COVID-19. Collaborating institutions collected whole blood in K2EDTA tubes following their own protocols. For TCRbeta analysis, collaborator samples were shipped as frozen whole blood, as isolated PBMCs, or as DNA extracted from either sample type. TCRbeta CDR3 regions were amplified from genomic DNA by means of the immunoSEQ Assay, a bias-controlled multiplex PCR. For the original study's pipeline: Within the assay, amplification of reference gene primers was used to estimate how many nucleated cells each sample contained. To quantify the absolute abundance of each unique TCRbeta CDR3 rearrangement, sequence reads were collapsed and filtered. For each sample, productive Simpson clonality was calculated by taking the square root of Simpson's diversity index across productive rearrangements. In its TCRdb copy, this immuneACCESS table keeps in-frame sequences only and misses some clones. Where compared with another copy, unresolved V genes explain less than half of these, and the others have no known cause. V, J and clone size were drawn from that table, and D and trimming were deduced from the DNA. The sample table lists over 250,000 clones, roughly four fifths of them with a count of one. Roughly 10% of the sample goes to the ten largest clones.

What was sequenced was peripheral blood. Rearrangement joined TRBV5-4 to TRBJ2-5; 13 nucleotides in the junction match TRBD2. This TCR came from a woman aged 45 to 65 who had recovered from COVID-19. The CDR3 amino acid sequence is: CAIGLAGEETQYF. The base sequence is TGTGCCATCGGACTAGCGGGGGAAGAGACCCAGTACTTC.